The T cell receptor (beta chain) described here comes from a study of blood T cells in healthy people across ages. Turning to the study itself: About one barcoded beta molecule per two T cells came from capture by template switching.

Points from the study as a whole: Both naive CD4+ cell counts and diversity were greater in long-lived donors than in aged donors. Unsorted PBMC material precluded a definitive naive versus antigen-experienced comparison.

With a J-beta primer mix and a sample-barcoded 5' primer, a second PCR ran about 6 to 11 cycles. MiXCR, applied by TCRdb to the 5' RACE reads, yields one record per CDR3 protein. The repertoire holds approximately 800,000 distinct CDR3 sequences, with around 68% as singletons. As regards this clonotype: The antigen is undetermined.

Donors ranged from about 6 to 95 years old and were healthy Caucasians in Russia. V lost 1 base, J lost 3 bases, and 10 bases lay in between. Germline V gene data show CDR1 as MNHNS and CDR2 as SASEGT. The CDR3 extends over 15 amino acids. The gene calls are TRBV6-1 and TRBJ1-5; D uncertain. This clonotype was sampled from a man in his thirties or forties in good health. The sequencing input was blood. The CDR3 protein is CASSEDGRLNQPQHF. CDR3 nucleotides: TGTGCCAGCAGTGAAGACGGCAGACTCAATCAGCCCCAGCATTTT.